The 16 T cell receptor beta chains given below trace back to one sample, sequenced in a study of blood T cell repertoires in COVID-19. Repertoires were generated with immunoSEQ multiplex PCR, while TCRdb's copy carries only in-frame clones and drops some. Here the sample spans fewer than 95,000 clones, around 74% being singletons. The sample taken for sequencing was peripheral blood. The receptors shown here come from a man between 65 and 85 years old with COVID-19, enrolled during active disease.

This clone has only one observation. The chain employs TRBV7-8 and TRBJ1-4, with D hard to call. Germline CDR1 is SGHVS and CDR2 is FQNEAQ. V was trimmed by 3 bases and J by 5 bases, leaving 13 bases between them. This CDR3 is built from 15 residues. The CDR3: CASSFGQITNEKLFF. The CDR3 DNA is TGTGCCAGCAGCTTTGGTCAGATTACCAATGAAAAACTGTTTTTT.

The gene calls are TRBV5-1 and TRBJ2-1; 13 nucleotides line up with TRBD2. Trimming removed 3 bases from V and 4 bases from J; junction bases left unmatched: 4. The germline V gene encodes CDR1 SGHRS and CDR2 YFSETQ. The CDR3 covers 16 residues. CDR3 sequence reads: CASSSGTSGMYNEQFF. The CDR3 DNA follows: TGCGCCAGCAGCTCCGGGACTAGCGGGATGTACAATGAGCAGTTCTTC. Supplemented by reference TRBV5-1 and TRBJ2-1, the full variable domain reads KAGVTQTPRYLIKTRGQQVTLSCSPISGHRSVSWYQQTPGQGLQFLFEYFSETQRNKGNFPGRFSGRQFSNSRSEMNVSTLELGDSALYLCASSSGTSGMYNEQFFGPGTRLTVL.

V gene TRBV24-1 combines with J gene TRBJ2-1, with 11 bases fitting TRBD1. J gave up 6 bases and V 1 base, and 4 bases lay outside the gene matches. This CDR3 has 16 amino acids. CDR1 KGHDR and CDR2 SFDVKD come from the germline V gene. This CDR3 is CATSDLGDRGSNEQFF. The CDR3 DNA reads as TGTGCCACCAGTGATTTAGGGGACAGGGGGTCCAATGAGCAGTTCTTC.

The genes are TRBV27 and TRBJ2-7, with TRBD2 matching over 7 bases. The ends lost 6 bases at V and 8 bases at J; junction bases unmatched: 10. The germline V gene encodes CDR1 MNHEY and CDR2 SMNVEV (reference sequence). CDR3 length: 13 residues. The CDR3 reads CASSATSEGKQYF. In DNA form, the CDR3 reads TGTGCCAGCAGCGCAACTAGCGAAGGCAAGCAGTACTTC.

The rearrangement joins TRBV5-1 to TRBJ2-5, with 9 bases matching TRBD2. The CDR3 runs 16 residues. Germline lookup yields CDR1 SGHRS and CDR2 YFSETQ. J lost 1 base, V lost 7 bases, and 11 bases had no gene match. The CDR3, as DNA: TGCGCCAGCGTTAGCGGGAGCGGTTGGCGCCAAGAGACCCAGTACTTC. Amino acid sequence: CASVSGSGWRQETQYF.

V usage is TRBV5-1 and J usage is TRBJ1-4; 7 bases are a match to TRBD1. The CDR3 spans 18 residues. After removal of 0 bases from V and 0 bases from J, the junction contained 8 bases not matched to a gene. Germline V gene lookup returns CDR1 SGHRS and CDR2 YFSETQ. This CDR3 is CASSLAGQGDATNEKLFF. The DNA for the CDR3 is TGCGCCAGCAGCTTGGCCGGGCAGGGGGACGCAACTAATGAAAAACTGTTTTTT.

V usage is TRBV6-2 or TRBV6-3 and J usage is TRBJ1-1; D remains ambiguous. The CDR3 has 11 amino acids. The germline V gene encodes CDR1 MNHEY and CDR2 SVGEGT. Trimming removed 2 bases from V and 8 bases from J, with 6 bases in between. The CDR3: CASSYPTEAFF. The CDR3 region has the DNA TGTGCCAGCAGTTACCCGACAGAAGCTTTCTTT.

The chain carries TRBV28 and TRBJ2-2; D uncertain. Per the germline V gene, CDR1 is MDHEN and CDR2 is SYDVKM. Trimming cost V 4 bases and J 0 bases, with 9 bases left between them. CDR3 length: 15 amino acids. Here the CDR3 DNA reads TGTGCCAGCAGTTCCAGTTCTCCGAACACCGGGGAGCTGTTTTTT. This codes for CASSSSSPNTGELFF.

This chain connects TRBV20-1 to TRBJ2-2; D may be TRBD1 (8 bases). The CDR3 totals 16 residues. Germline CDR1 reads DFQATT; CDR2 reads SNEGSKA (reference sequence). V dropped 3 bases and J dropped 4 bases, with 18 bases sitting between them. The CDR3 nucleotides are TGCAGTGCTAGTCCACCCACAGGGGGGGGCACCGGGGAGCTGTTTTTT. Amino acid sequence: CSASPPTGGGTGELFF.

V and J are TRBV4-2 and TRBJ2-1, with 10 positions matching TRBD2. The CDR3 extends over 17 amino acids. Germline V gene lookup returns CDR1 LGHNA and CDR2 YNFKEQ. After removal of 4 bases from V and 1 base from J, the junction contained 7 bases not matched to a gene. The CDR3 nucleotides read TGTGCCAGCAGCCCTAGACTAGCGGGCCAATCCTACAATGAGCAGTTCTTC. This gives the protein CASSPRLAGQSYNEQFF.

The genes are TRBV7-2 and TRBJ2-2, with 10 bases that match TRBD1. The germline gives CDR1 SGHTA, CDR2 FQGNSA. Unmatched junction bases numbered 6, after V lost 5 bases and J lost 6 bases. The CDR3 spans 15 residues. CDR3 region: CASSPRQGAAGELFF. CDR3 nucleotides: TGTGCCAGCAGCCCTAGACAGGGGGCTGCCGGGGAGCTGTTTTTT.

For the CDR3, the DNA is TGTGCCAGCACCGAACAGGGGGAGGGTGAAAAACTGTTTTTT. Its translation: CASTEQGEGEKLFF. V usage is TRBV28 and J usage is TRBJ1-4; 8 bases match TRBD1. The V and J ends lost 7 bases and 7 bases, in that order; junction bases with no gene match: 8. CDR1 and CDR2 from the germline V gene are MDHEN and SYDVKM. The CDR3 length is 14 residues.

V gene TRBV24-1 combines with J gene TRBJ2-3; D gene uncertain. This CDR3 comprises 13 residues. V lost 6 bases and J lost 0, with 6 bases in between. CDR1 KGHDR and CDR2 SFDVKD come from the germline V gene. The CDR3 loop is CATSTESTDTQYF. CDR3 DNA: TGTGCCACCAGTACAGAGAGCACAGATACGCAGTATTTT.

This chain joins TRBV9 and TRBJ2-3, with a possible D match to TRBD2 (6 bases). Germline V gene lookup returns CDR1 SGDLS and CDR2 YYNGEE. The CDR3 runs 15 residues. Trimming removed 0 bases from V and 1 base from J, with 9 bases in between. The CDR3 here is CASSVDPSGTDTQYF. CDR3 bases: TGTGCCAGCAGCGTAGATCCTAGCGGCACAGATACGCAGTATTTT. The variable domain in full, with the rest retrieved from reference TRBV9 and TRBJ2-3, is DSGVTQTPKHLITATGQRVTLRCSPRSGDLSVYWYQQSLDQGLQFLIQYYNGEERAKGNILERFSAQQFPDLHSELNLSSLELGDSALYFCASSVDPSGTDTQYFGPGTRLTVL.

CDR3 sequence: CASSQQLAGTLGDTQYF. Here the CDR3 DNA reads TGCGCCAGCAGCCAACAACTAGCGGGCACCTTGGGGGATACGCAGTATTTT. The V gene is TRBV4-3, the J gene TRBJ2-3; 9 nucleotides line up with TRBD2. The CDR3 extends over 17 amino acids. The junction had 12 bases not matched to a gene; V was cut back by 2 bases and J by 6 bases. The germline gives CDR1 LGHNA, CDR2 YSLEER.

V gene TRBV16 combines with J gene TRBJ2-1; 7 bases are a match to TRBD2. This CDR3 contains 13 residues. Germline assignment: CDR1 KGHSY and CDR2 FQNENV. V lost 4 bases and J lost 6; bases outside the gene matches: 3. In nucleotides, the CDR3 is TGTGCCAGCAGCCCTGGGACTATCAATGAGCAGTTCTTC. Encoded protein: CASSPGTINEQFF.